This record looks at one T cell receptor (beta chain) sequence and its context. The CDR3 runs 18 residues. The germline V gene encodes CDR1 SGHTS and CDR2 YDEGEE. J gave up 1 base and V 0 bases, and 6 bases lay outside the gene matches. The record originates from a study of blood T cell repertoires in COVID-19. Study-wide background: Sites in the United States, Italy and Spain provided acute and convalescent COVID-19 samples.

Per the original methods: Estimated nucleated cell counts came from reference gene primer amplification. Clones were read by immunoSEQ multiplex PCR, and TCRdb kept only the in-frame ones, dropping some. The V and J calls and clone size are taken from that table; D and trimming were inferred from the DNA. The sample contains over 200,000 clones, roughly 76% of which appear only once. The V call is TRBV5-8, the J call TRBJ2-1; 11 bases agree with TRBD2. Input material: peripheral blood. The source is a human donor in a cohort sampled during active COVID-19. The CDR3 sequence: CASSLAVLAGVSYNEQFF. The CDR3, as DNA: TGTGCCAGCAGCTTGGCCGTACTAGCGGGAGTTTCCTACAATGAGCAGTTCTTC.